This entry is about one TCR beta chain. Its antigen is currently unknown. V lost 1 base to trimming and J lost 4 bases, with 12 bases between them. The CDR3 is 15 residues long. Germline CDR1 and CDR2: SGHRS and YFSETQ. Blood specimens came from baseline, cycle 4 day 1, and cycle 7 day 1. The data were taken from a study of OX40 agonist ivuxolimab in advanced cancers. In the study overall: Dose-escalation patients' cancers were hepatocellular carcinoma, melanoma, renal cell or head and neck cancer.

Data came from immunoSEQ multiplex PCR; TCRdb stores just in-frame clones and leaves some out. Of tens of thousands of clones in the sample, over 75% are singletons; the top ten hold 10% to 11%. Study-wide results and limits: Patients who responded partially at 0.1-3.0 mg/kg showed clonal expansion ranking among the lowest.

The V call is TRBV5-1, the J call TRBJ1-3; D uncertain. This material consisted of CD4+ or CD8+ T cells sorted from blood, taken in a trial of the OX40 agonist ivuxolimab. This receptor was taken from an adult with an advanced solid tumor such as melanoma, head and neck, liver or kidney cancer. CDR3: CASSLPGSVGNTIYF. The DNA for the CDR3 is TGCGCCAGCAGCTTGCCGGGCAGCGTAGGAAACACCATATATTTT.